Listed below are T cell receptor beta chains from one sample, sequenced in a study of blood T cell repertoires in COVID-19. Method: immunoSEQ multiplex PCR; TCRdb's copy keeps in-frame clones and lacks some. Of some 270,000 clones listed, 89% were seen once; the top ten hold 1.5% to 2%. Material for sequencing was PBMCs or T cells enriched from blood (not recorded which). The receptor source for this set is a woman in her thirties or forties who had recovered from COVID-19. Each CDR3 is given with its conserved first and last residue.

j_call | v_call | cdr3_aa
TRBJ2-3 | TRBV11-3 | CASSLGATGTDTQYF
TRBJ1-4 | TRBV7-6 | CASSRGQTVNNEKLFF
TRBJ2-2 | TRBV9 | CASSARVNTGELFF
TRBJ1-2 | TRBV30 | CAWSLIGYTF
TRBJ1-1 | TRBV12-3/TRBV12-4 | CASSFGGTEAFF
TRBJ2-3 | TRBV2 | CASIRNRASTDTQYF
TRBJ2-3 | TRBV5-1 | CASSSSLGGAGTDTQYF
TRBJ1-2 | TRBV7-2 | CASSAQTGSPVYGYTF
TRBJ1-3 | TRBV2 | CASSPTGDTIYF
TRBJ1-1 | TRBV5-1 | CASRQGASDTEAFF